The T cell receptor (beta chain) under discussion was sequenced for a study of blood T cell repertoires in COVID-19. Study summary: Whether acute or convalescent, the COVID-19 samples came from the United States, Italy and Spain. T cells, B-cell-depleted T cells, or PBMCs provided the cDNA or gDNA that served as material.

In the authors' methods: Amplified reference gene primers provided the basis for estimating nucleated cell counts. The repertoire was sequenced with immunoSEQ multiplex PCR; TCRdb's copy has only in-frame clones and lacks some. That table supplies the V and J calls and clone size; D and trimming were determined from the DNA. The sample gives 65,000 to 75,000 clones, around 87% of which show up once; approximately 30% is in the top ten. The germline CDR1 and CDR2 sequences are SGHDT and YYEEEE. After removal of 4 bases from V and 4 bases from J, the junction contained 18 bases not matched to a gene. The CDR3 contains 19 residues.

This TCR was sampled from a woman at least 80 years old with active or convalescent COVID-19. The chain joins TRBV5-6 to TRBJ2-1; 9 bases align to TRBD2. The sample taken for sequencing was peripheral blood. The CDR3 nucleotides read TGTGCCAGCAGCCCCGAGCGGGGGGACACCCGCTCGCTTTACAATGAGCAGTTCTTC. This sequence encodes CASSPERGDTRSLYNEQFF.